The 19 T cell receptor beta chains below come from one sample, sequenced in a study of technical replicates of blood from a handful of donors (dated by TCRdb to between 2016 and 2019). Libraries were constructed by the immunoSEQ multiplex PCR assay. Sourced from immuneACCESS, this table was stored by TCRdb with only in-frame sequences that have V and J called. A share of the clones is absent; for the studies checked, an unresolved V gene accounts for under half, and the remainder has no known explanation. The sample yields approximately 73,000 clones; around 92% were counted once. The ten largest clones add up to about 0.37% of the sample. Specimen: T cells isolated from PBMCs. Receptor source: a human donor in good health.

This chain uses TRBV7-3 with TRBJ2-5; 9 positions match TRBD1. Germline-derived CDR1 and CDR2 are SGHTA and FQGTGA. Losses at the gene ends were 5 bases for V and 5 bases for J; bases not matched to a gene: 9. This CDR3 is built from 15 residues. The CDR3 nucleotides read TGTGCCAGCAGCCTTGACAGGGGGGTAGGGGAGACCCAGTACTTC. Encoded protein: CASSLDRGVGETQYF.

The genes are TRBV2 and TRBJ1-5, with 9 positions matching TRBD1. Germline V lookup: CDR1 SNHLY, CDR2 FYNNEI. The junction had 7 bases not matched to a gene; V was cut back by 6 bases and J by 4 bases. This CDR3 spans 15 amino acids. The CDR3 loop is CASRSDRGGNQPQHF. The CDR3 DNA sequence: TGTGCCAGCAGATCGGACAGGGGAGGTAATCAGCCCCAGCATTTT.

The rearrangement links TRBV6-5 to TRBJ1-2, with 10 bases lining up with TRBD1. The trim removed 6 bases at V and 6 bases at J, leaving 4 bases unmatched. CDR3 size: 13 residues. Germline CDR1 MNHEY, CDR2 SVGAGI. The CDR3 coding sequence is TGTGCCAGCAGGGGACAGGGGAAGCATGGCTACACCTTC. As protein: CASRGQGKHGYTF.

The chain combines TRBV25-1 with TRBJ1-1; 7 positions agree with TRBD1. This CDR3 has 13 amino acids. Looked up from germline, CDR1 is MGHDK and CDR2 is SYGVNS. V dropped 6 bases and J dropped 0; count of bases not matched to a gene: 1. CDR3 sequence reads: CASRTGLNTEAFF. The CDR3 DNA reads as TGTGCCAGCAGGACAGGGCTGAACACTGAAGCTTTCTTT.

This clone was recorded only once. The rearrangement uses TRBV9 and TRBJ2-3; TRBD2 matches 10 bases. The germline V gene encodes CDR1 SGDLS and CDR2 YYNGEE. Losses at the gene ends were 0 bases for V and 3 bases for J; bases not matched to a gene: 4. CDR3 size: 16 residues. For the CDR3, the DNA is TGTGCCAGCAGCGTAGAACCTAGCGGGAGAACAGATACGCAGTATTTT. Amino acid sequence: CASSVEPSGRTDTQYF.

This chain uses TRBV19 with TRBJ1-5; D is unclear. This CDR3 comprises 15 residues. From germline, CDR1 is LNHDA and CDR2 SQIVND (reference sequence). V lost 3 bases to trimming and J lost 4 bases, with 13 bases between them. CDR3 residues: CASSMWREGNQPQHF. CDR3 coding DNA: TGTGCCAGTAGTATGTGGAGGGAAGGTAATCAGCCCCAGCATTTT.

V and J are TRBV10-3 and TRBJ2-5; a possible D gene is TRBD1 (6 bases). The germline CDR1 and CDR2 sequences are ENHRY and SYGVKD. Trimming removed 0 bases from V and 5 bases from J, with 10 bases in between. The CDR3 is made up of 14 amino acids. CDR3 protein: CAISESQGRETQYF. CDR3 DNA: TGTGCCATCAGTGAGTCCCAGGGGCGGGAGACCCAGTACTTC.

This sequence joins TRBV6-1 and TRBJ1-1; D call uncertain. Deletions cut 3 bases from V and 5 bases from J, with 16 bases between. Germline V lookup: CDR1 MNHNS, CDR2 SASEGT. CDR3 length: 15 amino acids. CDR3 bases: TGTGCCAGCAGTGATTGGGCCGAGAAGAGTACTGAAGCTTTCTTT. Translated, it gives CASSDWAEKSTEAFF.

This clone showed up just once. J is TRBJ2-7 and V is TRBV4-1; 7 bases align to TRBD2. Germline CDR1 is MGHRA and CDR2 is YSYEKL. CDR3 length: 15 residues. Trimming removed 3 bases from V and 7 bases from J; junction bases left unmatched: 12. This CDR3 is CASSQVWEGRGEQYF. DNA for the CDR3: TGCGCCAGCAGCCAGGTCTGGGAGGGCCGGGGGGAGCAGTACTTC.

This chain links TRBV6-5 with TRBJ2-7, with TRBD1 matching 10 bases. V shed 10 bases and J 3 bases; nucleotides not matched to a gene: 6. The CDR3 has 13 residues. Germline V gene lookup returns CDR1 MNHEY and CDR2 SVGAGI. The CDR3 nucleotides are TGTGCCACCAAGGACAGGGGGATCTACGAGCAGTACTTC. Amino acid sequence: CATKDRGIYEQYF.

This chain connects TRBV27 to TRBJ1-1; no firm D call. This CDR3 comprises 16 residues. Germline CDR1 is MNHEY and CDR2 is SMNVEV (reference sequence). Trimming stripped 4 bases from V and 0 bases from J, with 15 bases between. CDR3 in DNA: TGTGCCAGCAGTTCCTCCCGGGTTCGGGTGAACACTGAAGCTTTCTTT. Amino acid sequence: CASSSSRVRVNTEAFF.

V is TRBV27 and J is TRBJ1-4; no reliable D call. Deletions cut 2 bases from V and 7 bases from J, with 11 bases between. In germline, CDR1 is MNHEY, CDR2 SMNVEV (reference sequence). This CDR3 is built from 14 residues. The CDR3 region is CASSLSSLGEKLFF. CDR3 DNA: TGTGCCAGCAGTTTAAGTAGTCTAGGTGAAAAACTGTTTTTT.

This sequence joins TRBV29-1 and TRBJ1-2; a weak D match, TRBD1 (6 bases). V was cut by 1 base and J by 1 base, with 19 bases left in between. Germline V gene sequence: CDR1 SQVTM, CDR2 ANQGSEA. The CDR3 sequence is 17 residues long. CDR3 DNA: TGCAGCGTTGAAGGGGAGATGGACAGCCTTTATAACTATGGCTACACCTTC. The encoded protein is CSVEGEMDSLYNYGYTF.

The CDR3 region is CASSQGDRTTEAFF. In nucleotides, the CDR3 is TGTGCCAGCAGCCAAGGGGACAGGACTACTGAAGCTTTCTTT. The chain employs TRBV4-2 and TRBJ1-1; 8 nucleotides agree with TRBD1. Germline CDR1 and CDR2: LGHNA and YNFKEQ. CDR3 length: 14 amino acids. V was pared by 1 base and J by 5 bases, with 3 bases of the junction left unmatched.

The rearrangement links TRBV7-8 to TRBJ2-3; TRBD2 is a possible D gene (6 bases). The germline gives CDR1 SGHVS, CDR2 FQNEAQ. The CDR3 spans 18 residues. V was trimmed by 5 bases and J by 4 bases, leaving 25 bases between them. The CDR3 loop is CASSPQGPFAGSSDTQYF. The CDR3 bases are TGTGCCAGCAGCCCACAAGGACCCTTCGCCGGGAGCTCAGATACGCAGTATTTT.

The chain is built from TRBV7-8 and TRBJ2-2, with 7 nucleotides matching TRBD2. From germline, CDR1 is SGHVS and CDR2 FQNEAQ. V lost 6 bases, J lost 5 bases, and 3 bases stayed unmatched. This CDR3 is built from 13 residues. CDR3 amino acids: CASRTGGTGELFF. In DNA, the CDR3 is TGTGCCAGCAGGACCGGGGGGACCGGGGAGCTGTTTTTT.

The rearrangement joins TRBV6-5 to TRBJ2-7, with TRBD1 as a possible D gene (5 bases). The germline V gene has CDR1 MNHEY and CDR2 SVGAGI. The CDR3 spans 16 residues. With 0 bases removed from V and 2 bases from J, the gap between germline ends came to 14 bases. As DNA, the CDR3 is TGTGCCAGCAGTTACTCGAATCTCAGGGCCCCCTACGAGCAGTACTTC. It is translated as CASSYSNLRAPYEQYF.

This clone was seen just once. Written as DNA, the CDR3 is TGTGCCAGCAGCCTCTCGACAGGGACCCCTTACGAGCAGTACTTC. It translates to CASSLSTGTPYEQYF. The V gene is TRBV11-2, the J gene TRBJ2-7; 7 bases are a match to TRBD1. The V gene's germline CDR1 is SGHAT and CDR2 FQNNGV. This CDR3 has 15 residues. The V segment lost 5 bases and the J segment 4 bases; nucleotides outside the gene matches: 11.

This clone was counted a single time. V and J are TRBV7-3 and TRBJ2-7, with a weak D call TRBD1 (5 bases). V lost 5 bases to trimming and J lost 4 bases, with 12 bases between them. Germline V gene lookup returns CDR1 SGHTA and CDR2 FQGTGA. The CDR3 length is 13 residues. For the CDR3, the DNA is TGTGCCAGCAGCCCCCAGGGTATTTACGAGCAGTACTTC. As protein: CASSPQGIYEQYF.